Each of the 9 T cell receptor beta chains below was sequenced from the same sample in a study of blood T cells in healthy people across ages. Primers used in a second PCR of about 6 to 11 cycles were a sample-barcoded 5' primer and a J-beta primer mix. Via MiXCR, TCRdb re-called the 5' RACE reads, giving one row per CDR3 protein. The sample includes hundreds of thousands of distinct CDR3 sequences, under 65% of them seen just once. Sequencing was done on a sample of blood. Receptors were obtained from an elderly woman in good health.

The genes are TRBV29-1 and TRBJ2-1; D possibly corresponds to TRBD1 (6 bases). Germline CDR1 reads SQVTM; CDR2 reads ANQGSEA. This CDR3 has 13 amino acids. V lost 6 bases and J 9 bases, leaving 18 bases between the germline ends. In DNA, the CDR3 is TGCAGCGTCGAAATTACAGGGATGGGTGAGCAGTTCTTC. Its translation: CSVEITGMGEQFF.

This clonotype was counted only a few times. This chain connects TRBV20-1 to TRBJ2-2; D is unclear. V lost 3 bases and J lost 1, with 0 bases in between. Germline CDR1 DFQATT, CDR2 SNEGSKA (reference sequence). The CDR3 length is 11 residues. The CDR3 DNA reads as TGCAGTGCTAGGAACACCGGGGAGCTGTTTTTT. Translating it yields CSARNTGELFF.

This clonotype was seen repeatedly, ten times or more. V usage is TRBV5-1 and J usage is TRBJ2-1, with TRBD2 matching over 13 bases. V shed 4 bases and J 6 bases; nucleotides not matched to a gene: 10. The CDR3 spans 17 residues. Germline values: CDR1 SGHRS, CDR2 YFSETQ. The CDR3, as DNA: TGCGCCAGCAGCATACTAGCGGGAGGGCCATCAGGCAATGAGCAGTTCTTC. Translated, it gives CASSILAGGPSGNEQFF.

The rearrangement joins TRBV7-2 to TRBJ2-5; a weak D match, TRBD2 (5 bases). The germline V gene encodes CDR1 SGHTA and CDR2 FQGNSA. The CDR3 has 14 residues. Trimming stripped 0 bases from V and 4 bases from J, with 9 bases between. CDR3 sequence reads: CASSLARGTETQYF. CDR3 sequence (DNA): TGTGCCAGCAGCTTAGCTCGGGGTACAGAGACCCAGTACTTC.

The V gene is TRBV7-6, the J gene TRBJ1-5; TRBD1 aligns across 9 bases. V was clipped by 5 bases and J by 1 base; unmatched bases: 6. CDR1 is SGHVS and CDR2 is FNYEAQ in the germline V gene. The CDR3 covers 16 residues. This CDR3 reads CASSPQGALSNQPQHF. The CDR3 region has the DNA TGTGCCAGCAGCCCACAGGGGGCCTTGAGCAATCAGCCCCAGCATTTT. Together with reference TRBV7-6 and TRBJ1-5, the CDR3 gives the full variable domain: GAGVSQSPRYKVTKRGQDVALRCDPISGHVSLYWYRQALGQGPEFLTYFNYEAQQDKSGLPNDRFSAERPEGSISTLTIQRTEQRDSAMYRCASSPQGALSNQPQHFGDGTRLSIL.

In the case of this clonotype: A much larger clone sits a single nucleotide away, making a read error possible. The V gene is TRBV5-1, the J gene TRBJ2-5; D is uncertain. Germline CDR1 SGHRS, CDR2 YFSETQ. CDR3 length: 14 residues. Trimming took off 0 bases at V and 11 bases at J, with 17 bases between the two ends. CDR3 region: CASSLGSGPNEQYF. CDR3 sequence (DNA): TGCGCCAGCAGCTTGGGCTCAGGACCCAATGAGCAGTACTTC.

The chain is built from TRBV11-3 and TRBJ2-1; 8 bases are a match to TRBD1. Trimming cost V 0 bases and J 10 bases; bases outside gene matches: 5. This CDR3 contains 14 residues. The V gene's germline CDR1 is SGHNT and CDR2 YENEEA. CDR3 sequence (DNA): TGTGCCAGCAGCTTAGACAGGGGGCAGGGAGAGCAGTTCTTC. This encodes CASSLDRGQGEQFF.

The rearrangement uses TRBV12-3 or TRBV12-4 and TRBJ2-7; tentative D call: TRBD1 (5 bases). V was trimmed by 5 bases and J by 4 bases, leaving 15 bases between them. The CDR3 length is 14 residues. CDR3 DNA: TGTGCCAGCAGTAACAGGAAATTCTCGTACGAGCAGTACTTC. Its protein product is CASSNRKFSYEQYF.

This rearrangement joins TRBV10-3 to TRBJ2-7; D is possibly TRBD1 (5 bases). Germline CDR1 ENHRY, CDR2 SYGVKD. Trimming left V 0 bases short and J 7 bases short, with 13 bases between. CDR3 length: 14 residues. CDR3 sequence: CAISESQGYNEQYF. DNA for the CDR3: TGTGCCATCAGTGAGTCGCAGGGCTACAATGAGCAGTACTTC.